The 9 T cell receptor beta chains below all came from one sample that was sequenced in a study of OX40 agonist ivuxolimab in advanced cancers. Sequencing used immunoSEQ multiplex PCR; TCRdb keeps in-frame clones, though not all of them. The sample includes approximately 99,000 clones, under 95% seen only once; the top ten take around 0.64%. Source: CD4+ or CD8+ T cells sorted from blood, taken in a trial of the OX40 agonist ivuxolimab. The receptors derive from an adult with an advanced solid tumor such as melanoma, head and neck, liver or kidney cancer.

The rearrangement uses TRBV19 and TRBJ2-3; possible D gene TRBD2, 6 bases. V lost 5 bases, J lost 4 bases, and 13 bases lay in between. CDR1 LNHDA and CDR2 SQIVND come from the germline V gene (reference sequence). The CDR3 loop spans 14 amino acids. The CDR3 coding sequence is TGTGCCAGTAGTGGCACGGGAGTTCCAGATACGCAGTATTTT. It encodes CASSGTGVPDTQYF.

This clone has a single count. V and J are TRBV18 and TRBJ2-4; D is uncertain. Germline CDR1 KGHSH, CDR2 LQKENI. The CDR3 covers 13 residues. Between the trimmed V and J ends, which lost 3 bases and 8 bases, there was a span of 11 bases. Here the CDR3 reads CASSPALRHIQYF. The CDR3 nucleotides read TGTGCCAGCTCACCGGCTTTACGGCACATTCAGTACTTC. Combining the CDR3 with reference TRBV18 and TRBJ2-4 gives the whole variable domain NAGVMQNPRHLVRRRGQEARLRCSPMKGHSHVYWYRQLPEEGLKFMVYLQKENIIDESGMPKERFSAEFPKEGPSILRIQQVVRGDSAAYFCASSPALRHIQYFGAGTRLSVL.

A remark on this clone: Other DNA sequences in the sample encode the same CDR3. The chain uses TRBV19 and TRBJ1-4; D gene unclear. The V end was cut by 4 bases, the J end by 2 bases, with 5 bases between. The V gene's germline CDR1 is LNHDA and CDR2 SQIVND (reference sequence). This CDR3 has 13 amino acids. The CDR3 reads CASSRDTNEKLFF. Written as DNA, the CDR3 is TGTGCCAGTAGTAGGGATACTAATGAAAAACTGTTTTTT.

CDR3 protein: CASRSLGLEKLFF. The CDR3 nucleotides read TGTGCCAGCAGGTCCCTGGGGTTAGAAAAACTGTTTTTT. V usage is TRBV6-5 and J usage is TRBJ1-4, with unresolved D. The CDR3 is 13 residues long. With 6 bases removed from V and 8 bases from J, the gap between germline ends came to 13 bases. The germline CDR1 and CDR2 sequences are MNHEY and SVGAGI.

The rearrangement joins TRBV6-1 to TRBJ2-7; TRBD1 aligns across 8 bases. Germline V lookup: CDR1 MNHNS, CDR2 SASEGT. CDR3 length: 15 residues. The V gene end was trimmed by 5 bases and the J gene end by 2 bases; junction bases not matched to a gene: 8. CDR3 region: CASSTPTGVTYEQYF. The CDR3, as DNA: TGTGCCAGCAGTACACCGACAGGGGTTACCTACGAGCAGTACTTC.

This rearrangement joins TRBV29-1 to TRBJ1-1; 9 positions agree with TRBD1. Germline trimming cut 4 bases from V and 4 bases from J; bases unmatched to any gene: 4. Germline CDR1 SQVTM, CDR2 ANQGSEA. The CDR3 is 13 amino acids. CDR3 protein: CSVGRQGGTEAFF. The CDR3 DNA reads as TGCAGCGTTGGGCGACAGGGGGGCACTGAAGCTTTCTTT.

The V and J genes are TRBV6-5 and TRBJ2-2; D uncertain. Germline CDR1 and CDR2: MNHEY and SVGAGI. The CDR3 covers 13 residues. Trimming shortened V by 10 bases and J by 3 bases, and 12 bases separated the two germline ends. DNA for the CDR3: TGTGCCATTTCGGTACTTCACACCGGGGAGCTGTTTTTT. Its protein is CAISVLHTGELFF.

This clone appeared a single time. The chain couples TRBV9 to TRBJ1-1; D is unresolved. Looked up from germline, CDR1 is SGDLS and CDR2 is YYNGEE. V lost 3 bases and J lost 2, with 14 bases in between. The CDR3 is 15 residues long. This chain's CDR3 is CASSEVPGTNTEAFF. The CDR3 DNA reads TGTGCCAGCAGCGAGGTCCCCGGAACCAACACTGAAGCTTTCTTT.

A single count supports this clone. The chain combines TRBV5-1 with TRBJ2-1; 12 bases are a match to TRBD2. Losses at the gene ends were 3 bases for V and 0 bases for J; bases not matched to a gene: 10. Germline-derived CDR1 and CDR2 are SGHRS and YFSETQ. This CDR3 is 19 amino acids long. In DNA form, the CDR3 reads TGCGCCAGCAGCTCTTCCCGGGGGACTAGCGGGTCCTCCTACAATGAGCAGTTCTTC. This codes for CASSSSRGTSGSSYNEQFF.